The 22 T cell receptor beta chains reported below all come from one sample, sequenced in a study of CD8 T cells in ankylosing spondylitis. One entry per CDR3 protein results from TCRdb running MiXCR on the 5' RACE reads. The sample yields fewer than 200,000 distinct CDR3 sequences, 15% to 20% seen once. Material: blood, either unsorted or a sorted T cell fraction (not recorded which). These receptors originate from a male donor between 5 and 29 years old with ankylosing spondylitis or in good health (not recorded which).

In its sample, this clonotype was seen many times. J is TRBJ2-7 and V is TRBV5-1; 9 bases align to TRBD2. V gave up 3 bases and J gave up 5 bases; unmatched junction bases: 6. The CDR3 is 14 residues long. The germline CDR1 and CDR2 sequences are SGHRS and YFSETQ. The CDR3 DNA is TGCGCCAGCAGCTGGGGGTTAGCGGGAGACGAGCAGTACTTC. It translates to CASSWGLAGDEQYF.

In this sample, this clonotype turned up a few times. The rearrangement joins TRBV4-3 to TRBJ1-2; 7 bases map to TRBD1. Unmatched junction bases numbered 6, after V lost 4 bases and J lost 4 bases. The CDR3 is made up of 14 amino acids. CDR1 LGHNA and CDR2 YSLEER come from the germline V gene. The CDR3 nucleotides are TGCGCCAGCAGCCCAGGACAGGAGACCTATGGCTACACCTTC. Amino acids: CASSPGQETYGYTF.

This clonotype appeared many times. This chain links TRBV20-1 with TRBJ1-2, with D unresolved. Per germline, CDR1 DFQATT and CDR2 SNEGSKA (reference sequence). CDR3 length: 12 amino acids. The V and J ends lost 3 bases and 3 bases respectively, with 8 bases between them. DNA of the CDR3: TGCAGTGCTAGGGGCGGGTACTATGGCTACACCTTC. Translated: CSARGGYYGYTF.

This clonotype was observed at least ten times. V is TRBV4-3 and J is TRBJ2-2; tentatively, D is TRBD2 (5 bases). Between the trimmed V and J ends, which lost 1 base and 4 bases, there was a span of 10 bases. The V gene's germline CDR1 is LGHNA and CDR2 YSLEER. The CDR3 extends over 15 amino acids. The CDR3 DNA is TGCGCCAGCAGCCAAGGAACTCGGGGCACCGGGGAGCTGTTTTTT. It translates to CASSQGTRGTGELFF.

The V call is TRBV20-1, the J call TRBJ2-1; 7 bases align to TRBD2. CDR1 is DFQATT and CDR2 is SNEGSKA in the germline V gene (reference sequence). V dropped 5 bases and J dropped 10; count of bases not matched to a gene: 14. This CDR3 spans 14 amino acids. CDR3 protein: CSALRGREGGEQFF. The DNA of the CDR3 is TGCAGTGCTCTCCGGGGGAGGGAGGGCGGCGAGCAGTTCTTC.

In DNA, the CDR3 is TGTGCCAGCAGCTTAGCCGGGACTAGCGGGATCCCCTCCCAAGAGACCCAGTACTTC. It codes for CASSLAGTSGIPSQETQYF. The V gene is TRBV7-6, the J gene TRBJ2-5; TRBD2 agrees at 13 bases. V trimming: 0 bases; J trimming: 1 base; junction bases outside the gene matches: 8. Germline V gene sequence: CDR1 SGHVS, CDR2 FNYEAQ. This CDR3 has 19 residues.

In its sample, this clonotype was seen once. The chain has TRBV6-4 and TRBJ2-2; unclear D gene. The CDR3 spans 14 residues. V was trimmed by 0 bases and J by 8 bases, leaving 10 bases between them. From germline, CDR1 is MRHNA and CDR2 SNTAGT. This CDR3 reads CASSDSFERGELFF. CDR3 sequence (DNA): TGTGCCAGCAGTGACTCATTTGAGCGAGGGGAGCTGTTTTTT.

This clonotype was detected many times. The chain employs TRBV5-1 and TRBJ2-2; D call uncertain. The length of the CDR3 is 13 residues. Germline-derived CDR1 and CDR2 are SGHRS and YFSETQ. V lost 4 bases and J 2 bases, leaving 6 bases between the germline ends. CDR3 amino acids: CASSQPNTGELFF. The CDR3 DNA sequence: TGCGCCAGCAGCCAACCTAACACCGGGGAGCTGTTTTTT. Full variable domain (remainder filled in from reference TRBV5-1 and TRBJ2-2): KAGVTQTPRYLIKTRGQQVTLSCSPISGHRSVSWYQQTPGQGLQFLFEYFSETQRNKGNFPGRFSGRQFSNSRSEMNVSTLELGDSALYLCASSQPNTGELFFGEGSRLTVL.

This rearrangement joins TRBV20-1 to TRBJ1-4, with D possibly being TRBD1 (5 bases). Germline V lookup: CDR1 DFQATT, CDR2 SNEGSKA (reference sequence). V was pared by 3 bases and J by 0 bases, with 8 bases between. The CDR3 runs to 14 residues. CDR3 protein: CSAREGTTNEKLFF. The CDR3, as DNA: TGCAGTGCTAGGGAGGGGACAACTAATGAAAAACTGTTTTTT.

The rearrangement uses TRBV6-1 and TRBJ2-3; no clear D. This CDR3 contains 13 residues. V shed 8 bases and J shed 0 bases, with 9 bases lying between them. The V gene's germline CDR1 is MNHNS and CDR2 SASEGT. The CDR3 nucleotides are TGTGCCAGCCGCCCCCCTAGCACAGATACGCAGTATTTT. Translated: CASRPPSTDTQYF.

At least ten counts were recorded for this clonotype. This chain connects TRBV30 to TRBJ1-5; D is possibly TRBD1 (6 bases). V lost 2 bases and J 7 bases, leaving 15 bases between the germline ends. The CDR3 contains 14 residues. Germline CDR1 and CDR2: GTSNPN and SVGIG (reference sequence). CDR3 nucleotides: TGTGCCTGGAGTTCGGGCAGGGGCGGACAGCCCCAGCATTTT. Translation: CAWSSGRGGQPQHF.

This clonotype has at least ten counts. The CDR3 here is CAASDPGNQPQHF. The CDR3 nucleotides are TGTGCCGCCTCTGACCCAGGCAATCAGCCCCAGCATTTT. The rearrangement uses TRBV6-1 and TRBJ1-5; D not certain. The V end was cut by 11 bases, the J end by 2 bases, with 13 bases between. The germline CDR1 and CDR2 sequences are MNHNS and SASEGT. This CDR3 comprises 13 residues.

This clonotype was picked up one time. The J gene is TRBJ2-3, the V gene TRBV7-9; maybe TRBD1 (7 bases). Deletions cut 5 bases from V and 0 bases from J, with 18 bases between. From germline, CDR1 is SEHNR and CDR2 FQNEAQ (reference sequence). The CDR3 is 17 residues long. CDR3 sequence: CASSQGGAGESTDTQYF. In DNA form, the CDR3 reads TGTGCCAGCAGCCAGGGGGGAGCGGGCGAGAGCACAGATACGCAGTATTTT.

This clonotype has more than one count but fewer than ten. A much larger clone lies one base from this, so it may be a read error. The chain recombines TRBV20-1 with TRBJ1-1, with TRBD1 matching 7 bases. The germline V gene encodes CDR1 DFQATT and CDR2 SNEGSKA (reference sequence). The CDR3 is 17 residues long. The V and J ends lost 0 bases and 6 bases, in that order; junction bases with no gene match: 16. CDR3 residues: CSARDGGKQGWDAEAFF. The CDR3 nucleotides read TGCAGTGCTAGAGATGGGGGAAAACAGGGGTGGGACGCTGAAGCTTTCTTT.

Many counts were recorded for this clonotype. This sequence joins TRBV10-1 and TRBJ2-5, with 7 bases lining up with TRBD1. Per the germline V gene, CDR1 is WNHNN and CDR2 is SYGVQD (reference sequence). CDR3 length: 14 amino acids. The junction had 6 bases not matched to a gene; V was cut back by 3 bases and J by 5 bases. For the CDR3, the DNA is TGCGCCAGCAGTGACGGCAGGGGGTCGGAGACCCAGTACTTC. This sequence encodes CASSDGRGSETQYF.

This clonotype was seen ten or more times. The chain uses TRBV30 and TRBJ2-2; possibly TRBD2 for D (7 bases). Looked up from germline, CDR1 is GTSNPN and CDR2 is SVGIG (reference sequence). V was cut by 3 bases and J by 0 bases, with 11 bases left in between. The CDR3 contains 15 residues. The CDR3 sequence is CAWRGAGANTGELFF. CDR3 DNA sequence: TGTGCCTGGAGGGGGGCGGGAGCGAACACCGGGGAGCTGTTTTTT.

This clonotype showed up many times. The chain employs TRBV2 and TRBJ1-1, with a possible D match to TRBD1 (5 bases). CDR3 length: 16 amino acids. Between the trimmed V and J ends, which lost 3 bases and 0 bases, there was a span of 14 bases. Germline V gene sequence: CDR1 SNHLY, CDR2 FYNNEI. CDR3 nucleotide sequence: TGTGCCAGCAGTGATCGGCCCGGGACGGTGAACACTGAAGCTTTCTTT. Amino acid sequence: CASSDRPGTVNTEAFF.

V is TRBV20-1 and J is TRBJ1-5; D gene unclear. Trimming stripped 5 bases from V and 1 base from J, with 12 bases between. The V gene's germline CDR1 is DFQATT and CDR2 SNEGSKA (reference sequence). This CDR3 contains 14 residues. The CDR3 DNA is TGCAGTGCTGGATCGGGTACGAGCAATCAGCCCCAGCATTTT. It is translated as CSAGSGTSNQPQHF.

This clonotype occurred many times. CDR3 loop: CASSLASWDRANYGYTF. The CDR3 DNA follows: TGTGCCAGCAGTTTAGCGTCCTGGGACAGAGCTAACTATGGCTACACCTTC. V usage is TRBV12-3 or TRBV12-4 and J usage is TRBJ1-2; 7 positions agree with TRBD1. There are 17 residues in the CDR3. Trimming at V came to 0 bases and at J to 0 bases, leaving 7 bases not matched to a gene.

This clonotype was counted at least ten times. The chain is built from TRBV12-5 and TRBJ1-3; D may be TRBD1 (5 bases). The CDR3 has 14 residues. V lost 6 bases and J lost 4, with 13 bases in between. Germline loops: CDR1 LGHNT, CDR2 FRNRAP. As DNA, the CDR3 is TGTGCTAGTGGCCTCGGGACGCCAGGAAACACCATATATTTT. It codes for CASGLGTPGNTIYF.

This rearrangement joins TRBV6-5 to TRBJ2-7; TRBD1 aligns across 8 bases. Germline CDR1 MNHEY, CDR2 SVGAGI. This CDR3 has 17 amino acids. V gave up 2 bases and J gave up 1 base; unmatched junction bases: 10. In DNA form, the CDR3 reads TGTGCCAGCAGTTACGACGGGCAGGGGGCCATTTCCTACGAGCAGTACTTC. Translating it yields CASSYDGQGAISYEQYF.

This clonotype was seen repeatedly, ten times or more. The chain recombines TRBV19 with TRBJ1-3, with TRBD1 matching 7 bases. J was trimmed by 4 bases and V by 5 bases; bases with no gene match: 11. Germline V gene data show CDR1 as LNHDA and CDR2 as SQIVND (reference sequence). This CDR3 has 16 amino acids. The CDR3 region is CASSPNPTGSGNTIYF. CDR3 nucleotide sequence: TGTGCCAGTAGTCCAAACCCGACAGGGAGCGGAAACACCATATATTTT.